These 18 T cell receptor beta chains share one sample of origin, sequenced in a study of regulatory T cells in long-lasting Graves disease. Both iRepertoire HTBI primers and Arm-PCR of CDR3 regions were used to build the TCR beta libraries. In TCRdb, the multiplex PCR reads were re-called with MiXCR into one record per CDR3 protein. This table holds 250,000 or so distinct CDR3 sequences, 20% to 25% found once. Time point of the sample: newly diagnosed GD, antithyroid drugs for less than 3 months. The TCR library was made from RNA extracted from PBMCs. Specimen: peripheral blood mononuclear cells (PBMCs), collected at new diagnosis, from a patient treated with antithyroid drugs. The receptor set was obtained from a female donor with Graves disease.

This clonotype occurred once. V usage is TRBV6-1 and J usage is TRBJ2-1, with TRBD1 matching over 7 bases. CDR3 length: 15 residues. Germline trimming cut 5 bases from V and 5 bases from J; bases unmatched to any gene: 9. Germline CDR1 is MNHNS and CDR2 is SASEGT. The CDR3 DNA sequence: TGTGCCAGCAGTACACAGGGGCATCTCGACAATGAGCAGTTCTTC. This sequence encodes CASSTQGHLDNEQFF.

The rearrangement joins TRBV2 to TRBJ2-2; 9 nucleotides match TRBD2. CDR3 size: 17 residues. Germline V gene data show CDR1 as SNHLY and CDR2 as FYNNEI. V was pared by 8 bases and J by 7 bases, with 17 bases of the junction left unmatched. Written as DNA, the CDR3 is TGTGCCAGCCTTGGTCTAGCGGGACCCACGACCTACGGGGAGCTGTTTTTT. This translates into CASLGLAGPTTYGELFF.

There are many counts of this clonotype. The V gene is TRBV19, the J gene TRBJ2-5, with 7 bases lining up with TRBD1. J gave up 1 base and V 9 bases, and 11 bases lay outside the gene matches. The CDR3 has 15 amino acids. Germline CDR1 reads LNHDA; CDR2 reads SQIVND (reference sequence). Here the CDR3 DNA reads TGTGCCAGCACAAGAGGGGGCAGGCCCCAAGAGACCCAGTACTTC. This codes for CASTRGGRPQETQYF.

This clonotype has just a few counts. CDR3 DNA: TGTGCCACCTTGGAAGGGGCTGAGCAGTTCTTC. It codes for CATLEGAEQFF. V is TRBV19 and J is TRBJ2-1; TRBD1 might be the D (5 bases). The germline gives CDR1 LNHDA, CDR2 SQIVND (reference sequence). Trimming removed 10 bases from V and 9 bases from J, with 13 bases in between. This CDR3 contains 11 residues.

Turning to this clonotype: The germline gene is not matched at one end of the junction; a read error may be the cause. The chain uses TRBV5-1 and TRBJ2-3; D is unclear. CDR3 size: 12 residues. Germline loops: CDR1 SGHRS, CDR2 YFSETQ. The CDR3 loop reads CSSAYSTDTQYF. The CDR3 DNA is TGCTCCAGCGCATACTCCACAGATACGCAGTATTTT.

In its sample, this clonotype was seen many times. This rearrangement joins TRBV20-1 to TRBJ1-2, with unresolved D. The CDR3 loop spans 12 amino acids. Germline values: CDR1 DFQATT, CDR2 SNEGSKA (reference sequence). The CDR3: CRGGRSIGGYTF. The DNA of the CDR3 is TGCAGGGGCGGGCGCTCTATTGGTGGCTACACCTTC.

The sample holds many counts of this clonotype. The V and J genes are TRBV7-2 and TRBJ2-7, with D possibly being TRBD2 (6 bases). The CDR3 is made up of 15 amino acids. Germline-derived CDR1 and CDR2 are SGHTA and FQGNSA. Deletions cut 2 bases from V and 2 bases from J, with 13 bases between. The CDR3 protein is CASSLNLAITYEQYF. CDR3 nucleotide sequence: TGTGCCAGCAGCTTAAATCTAGCGATCACCTACGAGCAGTACTTC.

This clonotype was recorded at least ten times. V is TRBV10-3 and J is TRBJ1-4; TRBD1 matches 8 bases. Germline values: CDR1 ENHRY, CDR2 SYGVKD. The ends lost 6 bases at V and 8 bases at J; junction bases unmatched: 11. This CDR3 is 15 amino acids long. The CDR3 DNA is TGTGCCATCAGAGAGGGGACAGGTCGTGGGGAAAAACTGTTTTTT. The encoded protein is CAIREGTGRGEKLFF.

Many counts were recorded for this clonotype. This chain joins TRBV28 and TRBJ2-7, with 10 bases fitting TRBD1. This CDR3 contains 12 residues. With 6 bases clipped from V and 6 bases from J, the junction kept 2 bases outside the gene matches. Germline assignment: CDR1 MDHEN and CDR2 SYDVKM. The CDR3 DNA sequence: TGTGCCAGCAGGACAGGGGGCACCGAGCAGTACTTC. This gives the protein CASRTGGTEQYF.

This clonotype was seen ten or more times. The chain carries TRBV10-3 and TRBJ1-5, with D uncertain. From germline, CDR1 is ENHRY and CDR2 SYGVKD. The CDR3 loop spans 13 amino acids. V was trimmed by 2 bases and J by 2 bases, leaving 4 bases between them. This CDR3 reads CAISEGGNQPQHF. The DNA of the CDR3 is TGTGCCATCAGTGAGGGGGGCAATCAGCCCCAGCATTTT.

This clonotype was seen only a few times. Here the CDR3 reads CSARAPRAYTEAFF. CDR3 DNA: TGCAGTGCTAGAGCCCCCAGGGCCTACACTGAAGCTTTCTTT. The chain carries TRBV20-1 and TRBJ1-1; a weak D match, TRBD1 (5 bases). The V end was cut by 1 base, the J end by 3 bases, with 12 bases between. This CDR3 comprises 14 residues. The germline gives CDR1 DFQATT, CDR2 SNEGSKA (reference sequence).

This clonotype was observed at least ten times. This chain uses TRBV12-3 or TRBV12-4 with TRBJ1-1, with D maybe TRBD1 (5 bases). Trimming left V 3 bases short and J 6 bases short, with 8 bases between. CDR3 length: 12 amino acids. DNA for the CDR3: TGTGCCAGCAGTTTTGGGGGATCTGAAGCTTTCTTT. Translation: CASSFGGSEAFF.

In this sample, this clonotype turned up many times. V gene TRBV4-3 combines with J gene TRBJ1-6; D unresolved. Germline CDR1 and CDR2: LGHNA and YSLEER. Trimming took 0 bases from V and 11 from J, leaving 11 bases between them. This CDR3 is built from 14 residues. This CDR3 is CASSQDRRRAPLHF. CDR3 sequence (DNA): TGCGCCAGCAGCCAAGATCGTCGGAGGGCACCCCTCCACTTT.

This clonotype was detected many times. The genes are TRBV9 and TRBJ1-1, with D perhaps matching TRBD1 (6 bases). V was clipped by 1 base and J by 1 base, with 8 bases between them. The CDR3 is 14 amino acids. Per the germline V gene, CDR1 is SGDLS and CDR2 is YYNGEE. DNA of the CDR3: TGTGCCAGCAGCGTACTGACAGGGAACACTGAAGCTTTCTTT. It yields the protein CASSVLTGNTEAFF.

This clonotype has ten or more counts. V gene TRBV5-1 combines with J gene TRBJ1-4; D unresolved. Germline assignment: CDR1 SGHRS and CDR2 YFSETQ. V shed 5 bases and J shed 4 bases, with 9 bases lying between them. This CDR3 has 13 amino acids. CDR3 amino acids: CASRENHNEKLFF. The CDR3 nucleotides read TGCGCCAGCAGGGAAAACCATAATGAAAAACTGTTTTTT.

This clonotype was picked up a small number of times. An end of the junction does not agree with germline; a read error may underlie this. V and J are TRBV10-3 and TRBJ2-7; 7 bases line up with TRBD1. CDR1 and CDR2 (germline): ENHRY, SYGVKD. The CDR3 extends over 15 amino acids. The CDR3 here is CAINETTGAAYEQYF. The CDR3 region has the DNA TGTGCCATCAATGAGACCACAGGGGCCGCCTACGAGCAGTACTTC.

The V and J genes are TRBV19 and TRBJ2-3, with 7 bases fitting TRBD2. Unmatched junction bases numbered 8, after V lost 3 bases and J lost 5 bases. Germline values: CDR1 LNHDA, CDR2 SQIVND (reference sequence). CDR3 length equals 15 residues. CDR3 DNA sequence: TGTGCCAGTAGTATTGGTGGGAGCGGGAAAGATACGCAGTATTTT. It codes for CASSIGGSGKDTQYF.

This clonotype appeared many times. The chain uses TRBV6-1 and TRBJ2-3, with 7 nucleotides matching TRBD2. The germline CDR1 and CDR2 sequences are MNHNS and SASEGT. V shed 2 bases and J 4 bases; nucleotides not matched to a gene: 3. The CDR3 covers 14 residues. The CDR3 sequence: CASSETGGADTQYF. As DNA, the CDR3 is TGTGCCAGCAGTGAAACGGGAGGAGCAGATACGCAGTATTTT.